The 27 T cell receptor beta chains below were found in one sample sequenced in a study of blood T cell repertoires in COVID-19. Profiling relied on immunoSEQ multiplex PCR, and the TCRdb table lists in-frame clones only, not all of them. The repertoire holds fewer than 200,000 clones, with about 93% as singletons. Sequenced sample: peripheral blood. Source of these receptors: a man aged 50 or older with acute or convalescent COVID-19.

The rearrangement uses TRBV7-7 and TRBJ1-5, with D unclear. This CDR3 has 15 amino acids. CDR1 and CDR2 from the germline V gene are SSHAT and FNYEAQ (reference sequence). V was cut by 2 bases and J by 0 bases, with 8 bases left in between. In nucleotides, the CDR3 is TGTGCCAGCAGCTTAACAGAGAATAGCAATCAGCCCCAGCATTTT. The encoded protein is CASSLTENSNQPQHF.

The V call is TRBV19, the J call TRBJ1-1, with 8 bases aligning to TRBD1. Germline V CDR1 and CDR2: LNHDA, SQIVND (reference sequence). V shed 3 bases, J shed 6 bases, and the junction held 3 bases outside the gene matches. This CDR3 has 13 amino acids. In nucleotides, the CDR3 is TGTGCCAGTAGTATTCAGGGGGCACCTGAAGCTTTCTTT. Translating it yields CASSIQGAPEAFF.

CDR3: CAISKQTSGKDEQYF. CDR3 DNA sequence: TGTGCCATCAGTAAACAGACTAGCGGGAAAGATGAGCAGTACTTC. The rearrangement links TRBV10-3 to TRBJ2-7; 11 positions match TRBD2. CDR3 size: 15 residues. Germline CDR1 ENHRY, CDR2 SYGVKD. The ends lost 5 bases at V and 7 bases at J; junction bases unmatched: 10.

This sequence joins TRBV10-3 and TRBJ2-2; D perhaps matches TRBD1 (6 bases). V was clipped by 3 bases and J by 6 bases, with 11 bases between them. CDR3 size: 14 residues. Germline V gene data show CDR1 as ENHRY and CDR2 as SYGVKD. The CDR3 region is CAISEQGVAGELFF. The DNA for the CDR3 is TGTGCCATCAGTGAACAGGGTGTGGCCGGGGAGCTGTTTTTT.

This chain connects TRBV6-6 to TRBJ1-4; TRBD1 matches at 8 bases. The CDR3 sequence is 15 residues long. Germline CDR1 is MNHNY and CDR2 is SVGAGI (reference sequence). After removal of 4 bases from V and 6 bases from J, the junction contained 7 bases not matched to a gene. For the CDR3, the DNA is TGTGCCAGCAGTTCCACGGACAGGGCGCATGAAAAACTGTTTTTT. Protein product: CASSSTDRAHEKLFF.

V and J are TRBV15 and TRBJ1-1; D is undetermined. Germline V gives CDR1 LNHNV, CDR2 YYDKDF (reference sequence). The CDR3 covers 12 residues. V was trimmed by 0 bases and J by 6 bases, leaving 5 bases between them. The chain's CDR3 is CATSRDRAEAFF. The CDR3 region has the DNA TGTGCCACCAGCAGAGATCGCGCTGAAGCTTTCTTT.

V is TRBV27 and J is TRBJ1-2, with a possible D match to TRBD1 (6 bases). The V and J ends lost 0 bases and 3 bases respectively, with 14 bases between them. Germline lookup yields CDR1 MNHEY and CDR2 SMNVEV (reference sequence). CDR3 size: 16 residues. This CDR3 is CASSLSADRRYYGYTF. The CDR3 nucleotides are TGTGCCAGCAGTTTATCTGCCGACAGGAGGTACTATGGCTACACCTTC.

The V gene is TRBV28, the J gene TRBJ1-5, with 9 bases matching TRBD1. The V segment lost 7 bases and the J segment 4 bases; nucleotides outside the gene matches: 5. Germline V gene sequence: CDR1 MDHEN, CDR2 SYDVKM. The CDR3 is 14 residues long. The DNA for the CDR3 is TGTGCCAGCAAAAACGGACAGGGGAATCAGCCCCAGCATTTT. It yields the protein CASKNGQGNQPQHF.

This clone was observed a few times. This sequence joins TRBV24-1 and TRBJ1-1; D is undetermined. Germline values: CDR1 KGHDR, CDR2 SFDVKD. This CDR3 region has 11 residues. V was cut by 6 bases and J by 6 bases, with 7 bases left in between. For the CDR3, the DNA is TGTGCCACCAGTCGTGGCTCTGAAGCTTTCTTT. Encoded protein: CATSRGSEAFF.

The chain recombines TRBV20-1 with TRBJ1-2; 10 bases line up with TRBD1. The CDR3 sequence is 14 residues long. J gave up 6 bases and V 3 bases, and 7 bases lay outside the gene matches. The germline V gene has CDR1 DFQATT and CDR2 SNEGSKA (reference sequence). CDR3 sequence reads: CSASKPGQGHGYTF. The CDR3 DNA follows: TGCAGTGCTAGTAAACCGGGACAGGGGCATGGCTACACCTTC.

This clone was picked up one time. V gene TRBV4-2 combines with J gene TRBJ2-2; TRBD2 agrees at 10 bases. Germline V gene lookup returns CDR1 LGHNA and CDR2 YNFKEQ. The CDR3 totals 19 residues. The V segment lost 1 base and the J segment 1 base; nucleotides outside the gene matches: 9. CDR3 sequence: CASSQVRIAGGRNTGELFF. In DNA form, the CDR3 reads TGTGCCAGCAGCCAAGTAAGGATAGCGGGGGGTAGGAACACCGGGGAGCTGTTTTTT.

The J gene is TRBJ1-2, the V gene TRBV7-8; no firm D call. The CDR3 extends over 14 amino acids. V was clipped by 2 bases and J by 0 bases, with 7 bases between them. Germline-derived CDR1 and CDR2 are SGHVS and FQNEAQ. CDR3 DNA: TGTGCCAGCAGCTTAAGGAGAGCTAACTATGGCTACACCTTC. Translation gives CASSLRRANYGYTF.

V gene TRBV28 combines with J gene TRBJ1-5, with D hard to call. The germline V gene encodes CDR1 MDHEN and CDR2 SYDVKM. This CDR3 region has 13 residues. Trimming removed 2 bases from V and 7 bases from J, with 9 bases in between. CDR3 nucleotide sequence: TGTGCCAGCAGTTTAGCACAGCCGCAGCCCCAGCATTTT. Its protein product is CASSLAQPQPQHF. Together with reference TRBV28 and TRBJ1-5, the CDR3 gives the full variable domain: DVKVTQSSRYLVKRTGEKVFLECVQDMDHENMFWYRQDPGLGLRLIYFSYDVKMKEKGDIPEGYSVSREKKERFSLILESASTNQTSMYLCASSLAQPQPQHFGDGTRLSIL.

The rearrangement uses TRBV10-3 and TRBJ2-7; D may be TRBD1 (6 bases). The germline gives CDR1 ENHRY, CDR2 SYGVKD. The CDR3 runs to 15 residues. Trimming cost V 3 bases and J 2 bases, with 14 bases left between them. Here the CDR3 DNA reads TGTGCCATCAGTGAAGGTGTGGGACAAACCTACGAGCAGTACTTC. It encodes CAISEGVGQTYEQYF.

CDR3 residues: CASSQFPFSVGRGNTIYF. In DNA form, the CDR3 reads TGCGCCAGCAGTCAATTCCCTTTTTCCGTTGGCAGAGGAAACACCATATATTTT. The chain joins TRBV23-1 to TRBJ1-3; D remains ambiguous. TRBV23-1 is identified as an open reading frame with a role that is uncertain. The CDR3 length is 18 residues. Trimming removed 1 base at V and 4 bases at J, with 20 bases between.

The chain links TRBV28 to TRBJ2-5; 12 bases match TRBD2. Germline V gene lookup returns CDR1 MDHEN and CDR2 SYDVKM. The V segment lost 5 bases and the J segment 5 bases; nucleotides outside the gene matches: 24. CDR3 size: 21 residues. The DNA of the CDR3 is TGTGCCAGCAGTCAGGACAGGGGAAGGACTAGCGGGGAGCCGATGGGGGAGACCCAGTACTTC. Protein: CASSQDRGRTSGEPMGETQYF.

The gene calls are TRBV28 and TRBJ1-5, with unresolved D. The V end was cut by 2 bases, the J end by 6 bases, with 5 bases between. Germline loops: CDR1 MDHEN, CDR2 SYDVKM. This CDR3 contains 12 residues. CDR3 residues: CASSLIGQPQHF. The CDR3 DNA sequence: TGTGCCAGCAGTTTAATCGGTCAGCCCCAGCATTTT.

The chain employs TRBV24-1 and TRBJ2-1; tentative D call: TRBD1 (6 bases). The germline CDR1 and CDR2 sequences are KGHDR and SFDVKD. V lost 4 bases and J 8 bases, leaving 11 bases between the germline ends. The CDR3 totals 13 residues. The CDR3 nucleotides are TGTGCCACCAGTGACTCTGACAGGTATGAGCAGTTCTTC. As protein: CATSDSDRYEQFF.

The chain uses TRBV29-1 and TRBJ1-4; TRBD1 agrees at 8 bases. This CDR3 comprises 13 residues. CDR1 and CDR2 (germline): SQVTM, ANQGSEA. V lost 5 bases to trimming and J lost 8 bases; unmatched junction nucleotides: 7. The CDR3 region has the DNA TGCAGCGTTTTACAGGGGGTTGGGGAAAAACTGTTTTTT. As protein: CSVLQGVGEKLFF.

The chain uses TRBV14 and TRBJ1-1, with 9 positions matching TRBD1. The CDR3 runs 15 residues. The V and J ends lost 1 base and 4 bases, in that order; junction bases with no gene match: 4. CDR1 is SGHDN and CDR2 is FVKESK in the germline V gene. The CDR3 bases are TGTGCCAGCAGCCAAGCATCGACAGGGGGCACTGAAGCTTTCTTT. It translates to CASSQASTGGTEAFF.

V and J are TRBV7-9 and TRBJ2-1, with 7 bases fitting TRBD2. Trimming cost V 5 bases and J 0 bases; bases outside gene matches: 7. Germline CDR1 and CDR2: SEHNR and FQNEAQ (reference sequence). The CDR3 is 16 amino acids. The CDR3 DNA is TGTGCCAGCAGCCACCCTCGCGGGGGCTCCTACAATGAGCAGTTCTTC. Protein product: CASSHPRGGSYNEQFF.

The chain carries TRBV7-9 and TRBJ2-3; D might be TRBD2 (6 bases). Trimming stripped 6 bases from V and 4 bases from J, with 14 bases between. CDR3 size: 14 residues. The germline gives CDR1 SEHNR, CDR2 FQNEAQ (reference sequence). CDR3 loop: CASRAGTLPDTQYF. CDR3 coding DNA: TGTGCCAGCAGGGCCGGGACTCTGCCAGATACGCAGTATTTT.

CDR3 DNA: TGTGCCAGCACCTCGGACAGGGGGGGGAACGAGCAGTACTTC. Protein sequence: CASTSDRGGNEQYF. The chain has TRBV6-5 and TRBJ2-7, with 10 bases identical to TRBD1. Germline trimming cut 7 bases from V and 5 bases from J; bases unmatched to any gene: 8. CDR3 length: 14 residues. CDR1 and CDR2 from the germline V gene are MNHEY and SVGAGI.

CDR3 in amino acids: CASLRDSNTEAFF. The CDR3 DNA reads TGCGCCAGCCTCCGAGACTCGAACACTGAAGCTTTCTTT. This chain links TRBV5-1 with TRBJ1-1; D gene ambiguous. Germline CDR1 SGHRS, CDR2 YFSETQ. The V and J ends lost 7 bases and 1 base respectively, with 11 bases between them. CDR3 size: 13 residues. The full variable domain, rest sourced from reference TRBV5-1 and TRBJ1-1, is KAGVTQTPRYLIKTRGQQVTLSCSPISGHRSVSWYQQTPGQGLQFLFEYFSETQRNKGNFPGRFSGRQFSNSRSEMNVSTLELGDSALYLCASLRDSNTEAFFGQGTRLTVV.

This chain connects TRBV28 to TRBJ2-2, with TRBD2 identical over 7 bases. The length of the CDR3 is 13 residues. Germline trimming cut 6 bases from V and 4 bases from J; bases unmatched to any gene: 2. The germline V gene has CDR1 MDHEN and CDR2 SYDVKM. CDR3 in DNA: TGTGCCAGCAGCTGGGAGGGCACCGGGGAGCTGTTTTTT. It is translated as CASSWEGTGELFF. The whole variable domain, remainder taken from reference TRBV28 and TRBJ2-2, is DVKVTQSSRYLVKRTGEKVFLECVQDMDHENMFWYRQDPGLGLRLIYFSYDVKMKEKGDIPEGYSVSREKKERFSLILESASTNQTSMYLCASSWEGTGELFFGEGSRLTVL.

This chain uses TRBV19 with TRBJ2-1; TRBD2 matches at 13 bases. The CDR3 extends over 21 amino acids. V lost 1 base and J lost 7; bases outside the gene matches: 19. Germline assignment: CDR1 LNHDA and CDR2 SQIVND (reference sequence). CDR3: CASSIVRRSAGLAGPRNEQFF. In DNA, the CDR3 is TGTGCCAGTAGTATAGTAAGGCGGTCCGCGGGACTAGCGGGACCCCGAAATGAGCAGTTCTTC.

The genes are TRBV25-1 and TRBJ1-6; D is unresolved. With 2 bases removed from V and 10 bases from J, the gap between germline ends came to 9 bases. CDR3 size: 13 residues. In germline, CDR1 is MGHDK, CDR2 SYGVNS. CDR3 in amino acids: CASSELWSSPLHF. In DNA, the CDR3 is TGTGCCAGCAGTGAACTGTGGAGCTCACCCCTCCACTTT.